These 10 T cell receptor beta chains were all obtained from the same sample, sequenced in a study of CD8+ T cells in alopecia areata. Extracted from the samples, RNA was reverse transcribed into cDNA to serve as the sequencing template. Profiled with immunoSEQ multiplex PCR; TCRdb holds only in-frame clones, not every one. Of 90,000 or so clones in the sample, 44% were seen once. Sample treatment: oral pan-JAK inhibitor, 5-10 mg twice daily. Sequenced material: CD8+ T cells sorted from blood, taken at week 24, from a patient treated with tofacitinib. The receptor set was obtained from a human donor with alopecia areata.

This clone came up once. The chain joins TRBV15 to TRBJ2-5; 7 nucleotides match TRBD1. The germline CDR1 and CDR2 sequences are LNHNV and YYDKDF (reference sequence). V gave up 4 bases and J gave up 5 bases; unmatched junction bases: 10. This CDR3 is 15 amino acids long. The CDR3 DNA is TGTGCCACCAGCACCCCCGCAGGGGGTTGGGAGACCCAGTACTTC. Its translation: CATSTPAGGWETQYF.

The chain joins TRBV19 to TRBJ2-2; D perhaps matches TRBD1 (6 bases). Trimming took 8 bases from V and 1 from J, leaving 11 bases between them. Germline CDR1 LNHDA, CDR2 SQIVND (reference sequence). CDR3 length: 14 residues. CDR3 sequence (DNA): TGTGCCAGTCGAGAGGGGGTGAACACCGGGGAGCTGTTTTTT. This sequence encodes CASREGVNTGELFF. Using reference TRBV19 and TRBJ2-2 for the parts outside the CDR3, the full variable domain is DGGITQSPKYLFRKEGQNVTLSCEQNLNHDAMYWYRQDPGQGLRLIYYSQIVNDFQKGDIAEGYSVSREKKESFPLTVTSAQKNPTAFYLCASREGVNTGELFFGEGSRLTVL.

This clone was detected a few times. The V gene is TRBV29-1, the J gene TRBJ2-5; 9 bases fit TRBD2. Germline CDR1 is SQVTM and CDR2 is ANQGSEA. V trimming: 6 bases; J trimming: 4 bases; junction bases outside the gene matches: 15. CDR3 length: 16 amino acids. The DNA of the CDR3 is TGCAGCGTCGACGCTAGGACTAGCGAGGACAGAGAGACCCAGTACTTC. Its protein product is CSVDARTSEDRETQYF.

The chain combines TRBV29-1 with TRBJ1-1; 7 nucleotides line up with TRBD1. Germline-derived CDR1 and CDR2 are SQVTM and ANQGSEA. Trimming removed 7 bases from V and 2 bases from J; junction bases left unmatched: 4. CDR3 length: 12 amino acids. In DNA form, the CDR3 reads TGCAGCGCTGCAGGGGGAAACACTGAAGCTTTCTTT. Translating gives CSAAGGNTEAFF. Supplemented by reference TRBV29-1 and TRBJ1-1, the full variable domain reads SAVISQKPSRDICQRGTSLTIQCQVDSQVTMMFWYRQQPGQSLTLIATANQGSEATYESGFVIDKFPISRPNLTFSTLTVSNMSPEDSSIYLCSAAGGNTEAFFGQGTRLTVV.

The chain uses TRBV29-1 and TRBJ2-1; D unresolved. Germline V gene lookup returns CDR1 SQVTM and CDR2 ANQGSEA. The V and J ends lost 4 bases and 7 bases respectively, with 8 bases between them. The CDR3 contains 11 residues. CDR3 in DNA: TGCAGCGTTGTAGGTGGTAATGAGCAGTTCTTC. Its translation: CSVVGGNEQFF.

The chain recombines TRBV4-3 with TRBJ2-1; D gene uncertain. Germline V gene data show CDR1 as LGHNA and CDR2 as YSLEER. The CDR3 loop spans 14 amino acids. Deletions cut 0 bases from V and 6 bases from J, with 9 bases between. Here the CDR3 DNA reads TGCGCCAGCAGCCAAGACAGGACGCCCAATGAGCAGTTCTTC. It encodes CASSQDRTPNEQFF.

This clone was counted only a few times. The chain couples TRBV27 to TRBJ1-5; possible D gene TRBD1, 6 bases. Germline-derived CDR1 and CDR2 are MNHEY and SMNVEV (reference sequence). V was pared by 3 bases and J by 6 bases, with 9 bases between. The CDR3 is made up of 13 amino acids. CDR3 coding DNA: TGTGCCAGCAGTTTGGGGGGGGCTCAGCCCCAGCATTTT. It specifies CASSLGGAQPQHF.

The table lists this clone with a count of one. The chain is built from TRBV4-1 and TRBJ2-7, with D maybe TRBD2 (5 bases). V was trimmed by 4 bases and J by 6 bases, leaving 19 bases between them. The CDR3 is 15 amino acids. CDR1 is MGHRA and CDR2 is YSYEKL in the germline V gene. The CDR3 here is CASSLSSGGPGEQYF. CDR3 nucleotides: TGCGCCAGCAGCCTCTCATCCGGAGGACCAGGCGAGCAGTACTTC.

This clone showed up just once. V is TRBV7-2 and J is TRBJ2-2; the match to TRBD1 covers 8 bases. In germline, CDR1 is SGHTA, CDR2 FQGNSA. This CDR3 region has 14 residues. V shed 4 bases and J 4 bases; nucleotides not matched to a gene: 2. For the CDR3, the DNA is TGTGCCAGCAGCTGGACAGGGCGCACCGGGGAGCTGTTTTTT. This gives the protein CASSWTGRTGELFF.

This clone occurred a few times. This sequence joins TRBV5-4 and TRBJ2-3; unclear D gene. This CDR3 is 14 amino acids long. Germline V gives CDR1 SGHNT, CDR2 YYREEE (reference sequence). V was shortened by 3 bases and J by 6 bases, with 14 bases between the two germline ends. The CDR3 sequence is CASSSRPSGDTQYF. CDR3 bases: TGTGCCAGCAGCTCACGCCCTTCTGGGGATACGCAGTATTTT.